The T cell receptor beta chain under discussion was sequenced for a study of CD8 T cells in ankylosing spondylitis. This CDR3 spans 16 amino acids. The germline V gene encodes CDR1 MGHRA and CDR2 YSYEKL. The trim removed 0 bases at V and 13 bases at J, leaving 13 bases unmatched. General observations from the study: Ankylosing spondylitis blood appeared to be characterized by a TCR beta motif of several highly homologous variants. Prior literature has documented some motif variants in synovial fluid and blood from reactive arthritis. Disease-associated clones were CD8+ and fairly uncommon in peripheral blood. Researchers reportedly found disease-linked clones significantly enriched in matched ankylosing spondylitis synovial fluid.

TCR beta libraries were made by quantitative 5'-RACE with molecular barcodes. Each CDR3 protein gets one entry after TCRdb re-called the 5' RACE reads with MiXCR. The sample carries hundreds of thousands of distinct CDR3 sequences, roughly 13% recorded once. About this clonotype: What it binds is unknown.

The source of this sequence is a male donor with ankylosing spondylitis. Sequencing was carried out using blood, either unsorted or a sorted T cell fraction (not recorded which). The chain carries TRBV4-1 and TRBJ2-2, with 8 bases identical to TRBD1. The CDR3 region is CASSQDRDRPPRRLFF. The CDR3 DNA follows: TGCGCCAGCAGCCAAGACCGGGACAGGCCACCCCGACGGCTGTTTTTT.